The following is a T cell receptor beta chain sequence with its context. Germline V gene sequence: CDR1 SGDLS, CDR2 YYNGEE. V lost 7 bases and J 4 bases, leaving 20 bases between the germline ends. The CDR3 is 15 amino acids. CDR3 and TCR beta VDJ profiling relied on a genomic DNA template. TCRdb redid the calling of the reads with MiXCR, one entry per CDR3 protein. The table has about 260,000 distinct CDR3 sequences, about 80% seen once. The data belong to a study of CD8+CD57+ T cells in acquired aplastic anemia. The patients chosen for sequencing had shown expansion of CD8+CD57+ cells (detected by flow cytometry).

This receptor was taken from a human donor with aplastic anemia. Source material: sorted CD4+, CD8+, or CD8+CD57+ T cells (not recorded which) from PBMCs. The chain carries TRBV9 and TRBJ1-2; tentatively, D is TRBD1 (6 bases). CDR3: CASGFGGGLVYGYTF. CDR3 nucleotides: TGTGCCAGCGGATTCGGCGGGGGCTTGGTCTATGGCTACACCTTC. Using reference TRBV9 and TRBJ1-2 for the parts outside the CDR3, the full variable domain is DSGVTQTPKHLITATGQRVTLRCSPRSGDLSVYWYQQSLDQGLQFLIQYYNGEERAKGNILERFSAQQFPDLHSELNLSSLELGDSALYFCASGFGGGLVYGYTFGSGTRLTVV.